This T cell receptor beta chain was captured by sequencing in a study of blood T cell dynamics during melanoma immunotherapy. Whole-study context: Patients with metastatic melanoma got pembrolizumab or nivolumab-ipilimumab as first-line care. Overall study findings and caveats: Unlike progressors, later disease-control patients had W3 repertoires gaining clonality or diversity.

Sequencing used immunoSEQ multiplex PCR; TCRdb keeps in-frame clones, though not all of them. The table includes 9,500 to 15,000 clones, around nine tenths detected once. Time point meaning: week 3, after first cycle of checkpoint inhibitor. Blood was drawn before treatment and at week 3 after checkpoint blockade. Turning to this clone: The antigen is undetermined.

The ends were cut back, 0 bases at V and 8 bases at J, with 17 bases in the middle. The germline V gene has CDR1 SGHNT and CDR2 YYREEE (reference sequence). CDR3 length equals 15 residues. The receptor comes from a human donor with melanoma. The sample here was blood, taken from a patient treated with checkpoint blockade. The chain uses TRBV5-4 and TRBJ1-2; D is undetermined. CDR3 bases: TGTGCCAGCAGCTTGGTTTTCTCGCCACGAACGGGCTACACCTTC. It specifies CASSLVFSPRTGYTF.